This TCR beta chain derives from a study of shared clonotypes between healthy human individuals. Trimming cost V 0 bases and J 1 base; bases outside gene matches: 7. CDR1 is SGHNT, CDR2 YYREEE, per germline (reference sequence). This CDR3 is built from 16 residues. Assay: immunoSEQ multiplex PCR; the TCRdb copy retains only in-frame clones and omits some. The sample comprises 2 million to 2.5 million clones, approximately 94% of which are singletons, and around 0.13% rests with the top ten. The chain uses TRBV5-4 and TRBJ2-7; TRBD1 agrees at 7 bases. The sequence was obtained from a young man in good health. The sample comprised naive CD4+ T cells sorted from blood. The subset is: CD45RA+ positively selected. The CDR3 loop is CASSLDLQGRSYEQYF. CDR3 DNA sequence: TGTGCCAGCAGCTTGGATCTACAGGGGAGATCCTACGAGCAGTACTTC.